This is a list of T cell receptor beta chains from one sample in a study of identifying expanded T cells in peripheral blood. Clones were read by immunoSEQ multiplex PCR, and TCRdb kept only the in-frame ones, dropping some. This sample has 70,000 to 100,000 clones, with more than 75% found just once. Sequenced input: blood. Receptors were obtained from a person aged 18 to 75 in good health. The CDR3 runs from the conserved cysteine through the conserved F or W. The D gene is left open where the match is weak. Rows may omit the clone size; those that give it use once, few, many or a size class.

>TRBV28|.|TRBJ1-2|TRBD1
TGTGCCAGCAGTCCCCCGGGGACAGGGGATAACTATGGCTACACCTTC
CASSPPGTGDNYGYTF
>TRBV7-2|.|TRBJ2-5|TRBD1
TGTGCCAGCAGCTTAGTAACGACAGGGTGGAGGGAGACCCAGTACTTC
CASSLVTTGWRETQYF
>TRBV7-2|.|TRBJ2-5|TRBD1
TGTGCCAGCAGCCCAGGGGGCGCGGAGACCCAGTACTTC
CASSPGGAETQYF
>TRBV11-2|few|TRBJ2-7|TRBD2
TGTGCCAGCAGCTTAGAAGTAGCGGGCTACGAGCAGTACTTC
CASSLEVAGYEQYF
>TRBV6-5|few|TRBJ1-5|.
TGTGCCAGCCGACACGGGCGGGGGGCAAGGCAGCCCCAGCATTTT
CASRHGRGARQPQHF
>TRBV5-8|.|TRBJ1-6|.
TGTGCCAGCAGCGGATGGATAGATTCACCCCTCCACTTT
CASSGWIDSPLHF
>TRBV28|.|TRBJ1-2|.
TGTGCCAGCAGTTTACAAACAGCGGCTCGGGGCTACACCTTC
CASSLQTAARGYTF
>TRBV6-5|.|TRBJ1-1|TRBD1
TGTGCCAGCGCGGGACAGGGGACCACTGAAGCTTTCTTT
CASAGQGTTEAFF
>TRBV28|once|TRBJ2-1|.
TGTGCCAGCAGTCCCGGGACGGCCAACGTTAATGAGCAGTTCTTC
CASSPGTANVNEQFF
>TRBV5-6|.|TRBJ1-4|.
TGTGCCAGCAGCAGCTTAGCCCTGCCCGGGGCGAATGAAAAACTGTTTTTT
CASSSLALPGANEKLFF